The entry below describes one T cell receptor beta chain. The antigen this receptor binds is unknown. Base-call qualities are not available, and no considerably larger clone is one nucleotide away. The cohort comprised around 690 healthy bone marrow donors. All cohort members were sampled while nominally healthy, although unrecorded immune exposures were likely present. The donor was CMV seropositive and belonged to the group of around 300 seropositive cohort members. A peripheral blood sample was collected from each donor, and TCR beta sequencing was performed on peripheral blood mononuclear cells. The Qiagen DNeasy Blood Extraction Kit was used to extract genomic DNA from the blood cell samples. The protocol used for the library was the immunoSEQ multiplex PCR assay. For the multiplex PCR, a mixture combining 60 forward primers for TCR Vbeta segments and 13 reverse primers for TCR Jbeta segments was used. The CDR3 region of rearranged TCR beta genes was amplified from genomic DNA by a multiplex PCR assay. On the Illumina HiSeq System, the amplified TCR beta libraries were sequenced as 87-base-pair reads. In the paper's pipeline: In a later analysis, tens of millions of unique TCR beta chains were counted across the 666 repertoires, and roughly 11 million of these chains were shared by at least two donors. To remove PCR and sequencing errors, raw reads were error-corrected and collapsed into unique sequences using a nearest-neighbor algorithm that merged closely related sequences. To assign V, D and J gene segments, CDR3 sequences were aligned to IMGT reference sequences. For a sequence to be retained, a match of at least six nucleotides to both a V gene segment and a J gene segment was required. Rearrangements were classified as productive when the CDR3 lacked stop codons and remained in frame with V and J, and all other rearrangements were classified as non-productive. Following IMGT convention, CDR3 was defined as the stretch from the second conserved V-encoded cysteine up to the conserved J-encoded phenylalanine. The earlier analysis of some 550 of the donors excluded any sequence lacking an unambiguous match to a single V gene segment. An earlier analysis of a few hundred of the donors called V segments functional above 56.7% productive rearrangements and segregating when the between-donor standard deviation exceeded 5%. A statistical classification framework was built to diagnose cytomegalovirus status from the catalog of TCR beta chain sequences. In a later analysis, TCR nucleotide sequences were compared against IMGT/GENE-DB human TR gene sequences so that V and J genes could be assigned. A later analysis assigned CDR3 sequences and most-parsimonious VDJ recombination scenarios with the TCRdist pipeline. A later analysis defined each TCR beta chain by its CDR3 amino acid sequence plus V-gene family, and excluded reads lacking a unique V-gene family. A later analysis removed 592 highly shared, low-generation-probability nucleotide sequences to deal with suspected cross-contamination and a sequencing artifact. In a later analysis, a clonal expansion index was calculated for each public chain from normalized within-repertoire ranks of inferred template counts. In a later analysis, generation probabilities were computed with a VDJ recombination model fitted to out-of-frame rearrangements, and the resulting probabilities were checked against IGoR. A later analysis scored TCR-TCR, TCR-HLA and TCR-CMV co-occurrence with hypergeometric tests, applying a repertoire-size bias correction to TCR pairs. False discovery rates were estimated in a later analysis by permuting HLA or CMV assignments 20 times. In a later analysis, co-occurring TCRs were grouped using DBSCAN, with TCRdist sequence similarity added in when clustering inside HLA-allele-positive subsets. For co-occurrence clustering, repertoires with fewer than 30,000 or more than 120,000 public chains were excluded, along with five or six repertoires with anomalous nucleotide sharing. Entries here come from immuneACCESS through TCRdb and include only in-frame sequences with V and J called. Some clones fail to appear in such tables; in the studies checked, an unresolved V gene covers under half of the shortfall, and the cause of the remainder is unknown. D and trimming come from the DNA, and the V and J calls and clone size come from that table. The sample has over 150,000 clones on record, roughly 80% of them singletons. Roughly 7.7% of the sample is held by the ten biggest clonotypes.

The source of the sample is a study of cytomegalovirus exposure and HLA in healthy donors (dated by TCRdb to between 2016 and 2019). General notes on the study: According to an earlier analysis of around 600 of the donors, 150 million to 200 million T cells yielded 117 million unique TCR beta sequences and less than 300 Gb of sequence data. To study patterns of TCR occurrence, a later analysis re-analyzed previously published TCR beta repertoires from more than 550 donors and added high-resolution HLA genotyping. Donor age, sex, ethnicity and CMV serostatus were compiled alongside the repertoire data. Among the approximately 430 genotyped donors, around 79% belonged to the genetic ancestry cluster associated with self-reported Caucasian donors. Every discovery cohort repertoire had been produced on one sequencing platform. Genome-wide SNP genotypes for about 65% of the 666 donors were used in a later genetic analysis, which treated that subset as a discovery cohort. The later analysis used no new phenotypic data to find candidate immune exposures, relying instead on TCR beta sequences and their occurrence across donors. The T cell repertoires of roughly 660 subjects were profiled by immunosequencing and related to cytomegalovirus serostatus. In addition to the first cohort of roughly 670 subjects, a separate validation cohort of 120 different subjects was used. Typing coverage differed by locus: A, B, C, DRB1 and DQB1 were typed in about 620-630 donors, DQA1 in 522, DPA1 in some 600, and DPB1 in about 450. To predict cytomegalovirus infection status, the study brought together high-throughput TCR immunosequencing, statistical association of individual TCRs with disease status, and machine learning. Across 300 to 400 genotyped donors of the cohort, an average of about 250,000 unique TCR beta nucleotide sequences per donor were sequenced, and 15% to 20% of those sequences were non-productive. An earlier analysis of 587 of the donors used high-throughput TCR beta sequencing to judge whether each TCR beta V gene segment behaved as functional or pseudogenic. Both class I and class II loci were covered by HLA typing, at four-digit resolution. An early release that covered 500 to 800 HLA-typed donors contained about 290 gigabases of sequencing data and about 93 million unique TCR sequences. Roughly 5 DR-DQ haplotypes were handled as single units for association and clustering, since linkage in the cohort was strong. The study aimed to test whether cataloging public T cell receptors could reveal signatures of past pathogen exposure.

A distance of 11 bases separates the germline ends of V and J, which lose 4 bases and 6 bases respectively. The CDR3 runs 12 residues from the cysteine to the phenylalanine. The retained sequence is limited to the CDR3, 36 bases, with the frame set at the first base. CDR1 SGHRS and CDR2 YFSETQ were looked up in the germline V gene. Study-wide conclusions, independent of this receptor: In this cohort, only TCR beta chains were sequenced, and detectable features were limited by the absence of alpha or paired-chain data. Because HLA typing was missing for some donors at each locus, association tests included only the typed subset. In an earlier analysis of approximately 590 of the donors, most TCR beta V segments appeared in productive rearrangements about 87% or about 30% of the time, broadly matching IMGT annotations. In a later genetic analysis, a missense DCLRE1C variant was associated with V-gene and J-gene trimming of TCR beta chains, and the association was replicated in an independent cohort. A later analysis reported that several top co-occurrence clusters appeared linked to parvovirus B19, influenza, CMV and Epstein-Barr virus. Because counts were too low, fewer than 20 rarely observed V segments, including chromosome 9 orphons, were excluded from the earlier analysis of some 540 of the donors. Correlated functional status among segregating V segments might reflect linkage disequilibrium, but an unknown experimental factor could not be ruled out. At a false discovery rate of 0.05, a later analysis linked roughly 17,000 TCR beta sequences to specific HLA alleles. The authors suggested that the approach could potentially be generalized to other disease states and immunological phenotypes. In a later analysis, the rate of TCR association differed among HLA loci, with DRB1 alleles having the most associated TCRs and HLA-C alleles having the fewest. In vitro tests confirmed that three of the cytomegalovirus-associated TCR beta chains recognize cytomegalovirus antigens. The study gave a list of 150 to 200 TCR beta chains associated with cytomegalovirus. The classifier was reported to diagnose cytomegalovirus status with high specificity and sensitivity in both the original and validation cohorts. Because the 87-base-pair reads could not distinguish some IMGT-functional V segments, including TRBV6-2 and TRBV6-3, those segments were excluded. According to a later genetic analysis, donors in an Asian-associated ancestry cluster had fewer N-insertions in productive TCRs than the approximately 610-donor mean. In a later analysis, HLA-associated TCR beta chains showed more clonal expansion and lower generation probabilities than non-associated chains that were equally common. A later analysis found that most CMV-associated TCR beta chains appeared HLA-restricted, with HLA associations seemingly driven largely by CMV exposure. The only immune exposure information available for the cohort was CMV serostatus. Roughly uniform sequencing depth across donors was assumed in presence/absence analyses, although this assumption may not hold. A further reported finding was that TCR beta sequences accurately predicted the HLA-A and HLA-B alleles for most subjects in the first cohort. The sequencing pipeline was judged likely to have produced a cluster of highly shared sequence variants as a technical artifact. When HLA alleles, especially DR and DQ, strongly co-occurred, TCR associations were difficult to assign to individual alleles. Most TCR sequences were observed very rarely across donors, whereas some public TCRs were present in many individuals.

Rearrangement joined TRBV5-1 to TRBJ2-7, and the D gene may be TRBD1, 6 bases matching. The specimen sequenced was PBMCs. This receptor was identified in a woman aged 25-40 years in good health and CMV-seropositive. The bases are TGCGCCAGCAGCCCGACAGGTCCCGAGCAGTACTTC. It specifies CASSPTGPEQYF. The full variable domain, completed from the reference TRBV5-1 and TRBJ2-7 proteins outside the CDR3, reads KAGVTQTPRYLIKTRGQQVTLSCSPISGHRSVSWYQQTPGQGLQFLFEYFSETQRNKGNFPGRFSGRQFSNSRSEMNVSTLELGDSALYLCASSPTGPEQYFGPGTRLTVT.